This TCR beta chain appears in the sequencing data of a study of blood T cells in healthy people across ages. General study points: A roughly linear fall in TCR beta diversity per million T cells was seen with increasing age.

As to this clonotype: Its target is not known.

Primers used in a second PCR of about 6 to 12 cycles were a sample-barcoded 5' primer and a J-beta primer mix. All cDNA molecules were each tagged by a template-switch adaptor with 12 random nucleotides. TCRdb processed the 5' RACE reads anew with MiXCR; each CDR3 protein has one entry. The sample records 500,000 to 550,000 distinct CDR3 sequences, 24% being singletons. CDR1 is SGHRS, CDR2 YFSETQ, per germline. The CDR3 loop spans 14 amino acids. Trimming took off 1 base at V and 5 bases at J, with 12 bases between the two ends. Another study also made use of these data, one on T cells of mothers and their children. In that study: Extracted RNA, in its entirety, went into cDNA synthesis at about 1.5 ug per 15 ul. TCR recombination output is shaped by thymic selection similarly in related and unrelated pairs.

The TCR was taken from a boy younger than 18 in good health. The sequenced sample was blood. V usage is TRBV5-1 and J usage is TRBJ2-5; D unclear. This CDR3 is CASSLFGDPETQYF. CDR3 coding DNA: TGCGCCAGCAGCTTGTTTGGGGATCCGGAGACCCAGTACTTC. The whole variable domain, filled in from reference TRBV5-1 and TRBJ2-5, reads KAGVTQTPRYLIKTRGQQVTLSCSPISGHRSVSWYQQTPGQGLQFLFEYFSETQRNKGNFPGRFSGRQFSNSRSEMNVSTLELGDSALYLCASSLFGDPETQYFGPGTRLLVL.